This T cell receptor (beta chain) was identified in a study of Ad26.COV2.S vaccination and SARS-CoV-2 variants. Looking at the study overall: Intramuscular Ad26.COV2.S at 5x10^10 or 1x10^11 viral particles. Findings and caveats of the study: Vaccinees and placebo recipients showed similar non-spike TCR breadth.

With respect to this clone: Antigen specificity is unknown.

Treatment indicated: some 20 received Ad26.COV2.S at low or high dose, single or two shots; about 5 received placebo; per-sample allocation not given. Vaccine and placebo recipients were sampled on day 63 after the first injection. Donor was an adult aged 18-55 years in Boston. Generated by immunoSEQ multiplex PCR, the TCRdb table keeps only in-frame clones and is missing some. This table has roughly 350,000 clones, about 88% appearing once. This specimen consisted of peripheral blood, obtained in a trial of Ad26.COV2.S vaccine versus placebo. This clonotype was sampled from a person between 18 and 59 years old who received the Ad26.COV2.S COVID-19 vaccine or a placebo.

The CDR3 here is CASSFLPDRVPGELFF. The CDR3 nucleotides read TGTGCCAGCAGTTTCCTTCCGGACAGGGTCCCCGGGGAGCTGTTTTTT. V usage is TRBV28 and J usage is TRBJ2-2; 8 positions match TRBD1. Trimming cost V 3 bases and J 6 bases; bases outside gene matches: 9. Germline CDR1 reads MDHEN; CDR2 reads SYDVKM. The CDR3 totals 16 residues.